What follows are 30 T cell receptor beta chains derived from one specimen sequenced in a study of CD8+ T cells in alopecia areata (dated by TCRdb to between 2018 and 2020). Receptor amplification or capture employed the immunoSEQ multiplex PCR assay. To provide template for TCR sequencing, every sample had RNA extracted and reverse transcribed into cDNA. As stored in TCRdb, this immuneACCESS dataset retains in-frame rearrangements with V and J assigned. A fraction of the clones does not appear; measured against another copy, unresolved V genes explain less than half of the discrepancy, and the remainder lacks a known reason. Across this sample there are more than 200,000 clones, with around 66% seen only once. 1% to 1.5% of the sample rests with the top ten. The treatment or condition label here, explained by the study, means: oral pan-JAK inhibitor, 5-10 mg twice daily. Here the sequenced sample was CD4+ T cells sorted from blood, taken around week 44, from a patient treated with tofacitinib. These receptors came from a human donor with alopecia areata.

This chain connects TRBV6-5 to TRBJ1-2; 9 bases are a match to TRBD1. The CDR3 has 14 amino acids. V lost 2 bases, J lost 2 bases, and 0 bases stayed unmatched. Germline V CDR1 and CDR2: MNHEY, SVGAGI. In DNA, the CDR3 is TGTGCCAGCAGTTACGGGACAGGGAACTATGGCTACACCTTC. It codes for CASSYGTGNYGYTF.

The rearrangement joins TRBV11-2 to TRBJ1-1; 9 nucleotides line up with TRBD1. Trimming took 4 bases from V and 5 from J; bases not matched to a gene: 5. The germline gives CDR1 SGHAT, CDR2 FQNNGV. The CDR3 sequence is 14 residues long. The CDR3 here is CASSWDRVRTEAFF. The DNA for the CDR3 is TGTGCCAGCAGCTGGGACAGGGTTCGGACTGAAGCTTTCTTT. The full variable domain, rest sourced from reference TRBV11-2 and TRBJ1-1, is EAGVAQSPRYKIIEKRQSVAFWCNPISGHATLYWYQQILGQGPKLLIQFQNNGVVDDSQLPKDRFSAERLKGVDSTLKIQPAKLEDSAVYLCASSWDRVRTEAFFGQGTRLTVV.

In the case of this clone: The sample contains more than one DNA sequence encoding this CDR3. The gene calls are TRBV7-9 and TRBJ1-1; D is uncertain. The CDR3 totals 13 residues. Trimming took 2 bases from V and 1 from J, leaving 5 bases between them. CDR1 and CDR2 from the germline V gene are SEHNR and FQNEAQ (reference sequence). The CDR3, as DNA: TGTGCCAGCAGCTTAATGGAGAACACTGAAGCTTTCTTT. This sequence encodes CASSLMENTEAFF.

This clone was found a few times. Distinct nucleotide sequences in the sample also encode this CDR3. The rearrangement links TRBV5-1 to TRBJ2-2, with 9 nucleotides matching TRBD2. The CDR3 consists of 18 residues. Germline V gene lookup returns CDR1 SGHRS and CDR2 YFSETQ. Trimming cost V 4 bases and J 4 bases; bases outside gene matches: 14. Here the CDR3 reads CASSLGLAGGLGTGELFF. The CDR3 DNA sequence: TGCGCCAGCAGCCTCGGACTCGCGGGGGGGCTCGGCACCGGGGAGCTGTTTTTT.

This chain links TRBV6-5 with TRBJ2-2; no definite D call. The CDR3 sequence is 12 residues long. Germline CDR1 and CDR2: MNHEY and SVGAGI. With 6 bases removed from V and 5 bases from J, the gap between germline ends came to 7 bases. The CDR3 nucleotides read TGTGCCAGCAGCGAGGTTACCGGGGAGCTGTTTTTT. Translating it yields CASSEVTGELFF.

This clone has a handful of counts. The chain couples TRBV7-3 to TRBJ2-3; D not certain. Trimming left V 2 bases short and J 1 base short, with 7 bases between. This CDR3 contains 14 residues. CDR1 is SGHTA, CDR2 FQGTGA, per germline. In DNA form, the CDR3 reads TGTGCCAGCAGCTTATTTCAGGGCACAGATACGCAGTATTTT. Translated, it gives CASSLFQGTDTQYF. Full variable domain (missing parts from reference TRBV7-3 and TRBJ2-3): GAGVSQTPSNKVTEKGKYVELRCDPISGHTALYWYRQSLGQGPEFLIYFQGTGAADDSGLPNDRFFAVRPEGSVSTLKIQRTERGDSAVYLCASSLFQGTDTQYFGPGTRLTVL.

This clone showed up just a few times. CDR3 coding DNA: TGTGCCAGCAGCTTAGGACAGGGGGGCTACGAGCAGTACTTC. Translation: CASSLGQGGYEQYF. V is TRBV11-2 and J is TRBJ2-7, with TRBD1 matching over 9 bases. V dropped 1 base and J dropped 3; count of bases not matched to a gene: 1. The germline gives CDR1 SGHAT, CDR2 FQNNGV. The CDR3 consists of 14 residues. The full variable domain, rest sourced from reference TRBV11-2 and TRBJ2-7, is EAGVAQSPRYKIIEKRQSVAFWCNPISGHATLYWYQQILGQGPKLLIQFQNNGVVDDSQLPKDRFSAERLKGVDSTLKIQPAKLEDSAVYLCASSLGQGGYEQYFGPGTRLTVT.

In this sample, this clone turned up once. The V and J genes are TRBV29-1 and TRBJ1-2; D is undetermined. CDR3 length equals 12 residues. CDR1 is SQVTM and CDR2 is ANQGSEA in the germline V gene. V was shortened by 6 bases and J by 5 bases, with 13 bases between the two germline ends. The CDR3 nucleotides read TGCAGCGTACTGACGTTGGAGTATGGCTACACCTTC. Its protein is CSVLTLEYGYTF. Supplemented by reference TRBV29-1 and TRBJ1-2, the full variable domain reads SAVISQKPSRDICQRGTSLTIQCQVDSQVTMMFWYRQQPGQSLTLIATANQGSEATYESGFVIDKFPISRPNLTFSTLTVSNMSPEDSSIYLCSVLTLEYGYTFGSGTRLTVV.

The chain joins TRBV9 to TRBJ2-7; the D call may be TRBD1 or TRBD2 (6 bases each). From germline, CDR1 is SGDLS and CDR2 YYNGEE. Deletions cut 0 bases from V and 5 bases from J, with 15 bases between. The CDR3 consists of 15 residues. CDR3 sequence reads: CASSVAGRGLDEQYF. In DNA form, the CDR3 reads TGTGCCAGCAGCGTAGCTGGCCGGGGGCTGGACGAGCAGTACTTC.

V usage is TRBV30 and J usage is TRBJ1-1; D uncertain. CDR3 length equals 12 residues. V lost 4 bases to trimming and J lost 4 bases, with 10 bases between them. Per germline, CDR1 GTSNPN and CDR2 SVGIG (reference sequence). The CDR3 sequence: CAWNRLSTEAFF. The CDR3 DNA sequence: TGTGCCTGGAATAGATTGAGCACTGAAGCTTTCTTT.

The V gene is TRBV30, the J gene TRBJ1-4, with 8 positions matching TRBD1. Trimming removed 0 bases from V and 6 bases from J; junction bases left unmatched: 12. The germline V gene has CDR1 GTSNPN and CDR2 SVGIG (reference sequence). CDR3 length: 17 residues. The CDR3 bases are TGTGCCTGGAGTGTAGGAGTCTCCGTGGACAGGGATGAAAAACTGTTTTTT. Protein: CAWSVGVSVDRDEKLFF.

The V call is TRBV5-5, the J call TRBJ2-2; D might be TRBD1 (6 bases). Trimming removed 4 bases from V and 4 bases from J, with 17 bases in between. The CDR3 runs to 16 residues. Germline CDR1 reads SGHKS; CDR2 reads YYEKEE (reference sequence). The CDR3 sequence is CASSQDSDRFTGELFF. In nucleotides, the CDR3 is TGTGCCAGCAGCCAAGACAGCGACAGGTTCACCGGGGAGCTGTTTTTT.

The chain carries TRBV5-1 and TRBJ2-2; D is uncertain. V was pared by 1 base and J by 2 bases, with 9 bases between. The CDR3 covers 15 residues. Germline assignment: CDR1 SGHRS and CDR2 YFSETQ. The CDR3 loop is CASSLLAGNTGELFF. The CDR3 nucleotides read TGCGCCAGCAGCTTGCTGGCCGGAAACACCGGGGAGCTGTTTTTT.

A single count supports this clone. This chain connects TRBV29-1 to TRBJ2-3; D is possibly TRBD2 (6 bases). Between the trimmed V and J ends, which lost 6 bases and 2 bases, there was a span of 18 bases. CDR3 length: 15 amino acids. Germline CDR1 is SQVTM and CDR2 is ANQGSEA. The CDR3 reads CSVAGGASFTDTQYF. The CDR3 DNA follows: TGCAGCGTGGCAGGAGGGGCTTCGTTCACAGATACGCAGTATTTT.

The gene calls are TRBV15 and TRBJ1-2; 8 bases are a match to TRBD1. CDR3 size: 15 residues. After removal of 4 bases from V and 3 bases from J, the junction contained 7 bases not matched to a gene. CDR1 LNHNV and CDR2 YYDKDF come from the germline V gene (reference sequence). CDR3 DNA: TGTGCCACCAGCACCAACGCAGGGGGCGACTATGGCTACACCTTC. Translation: CATSTNAGGDYGYTF.

This chain joins TRBV5-1 and TRBJ2-5, with D hard to call. Germline CDR1 reads SGHRS; CDR2 reads YFSETQ. The CDR3 runs 14 residues. V was trimmed by 1 base and J by 0 bases, leaving 7 bases between them. CDR3 coding DNA: TGCGCCAGCAGCTTGAACGAGTACCAAGAGACCCAGTACTTC. It yields the protein CASSLNEYQETQYF.

J is TRBJ2-7 and V is TRBV29-1, with 9 bases identical to TRBD1. Losses at the gene ends were 6 bases for V and 5 bases for J; bases not matched to a gene: 11. In germline, CDR1 is SQVTM, CDR2 ANQGSEA. CDR3 size: 14 residues. This chain's CDR3 is CSVKNRDRDHEQYF. Here the CDR3 DNA reads TGCAGCGTCAAGAACCGGGACAGGGACCACGAGCAGTACTTC.

This clone was found many times. V gene TRBV4-3 combines with J gene TRBJ2-1; D uncertain. This CDR3 is 14 amino acids long. The ends were cut back, 0 bases at V and 7 bases at J, with 10 bases in the middle. Germline V gives CDR1 LGHNA, CDR2 YSLEER. Here the CDR3 reads CASSQEWSRNEQFF. CDR3 nucleotides: TGCGCCAGCAGCCAAGAATGGTCAAGGAATGAGCAGTTCTTC.

V and J are TRBV2 and TRBJ1-4; the match to TRBD1 covers 11 bases. With V trimmed by 6 bases and J by 7 bases, 7 bases remained unmatched. This CDR3 has 15 residues. Looked up from germline, CDR1 is SNHLY and CDR2 is FYNNEI. DNA for the CDR3: TGTGCCAGCAGCTGGGGACAGGGGGAAGGTGAAAAACTGTTTTTT. Protein sequence: CASSWGQGEGEKLFF.

The chain recombines TRBV6-6 with TRBJ1-2; tentatively, D is TRBD1 (5 bases). Looked up from germline, CDR1 is MNHNY and CDR2 is SVGAGI (reference sequence). This CDR3 is built from 15 residues. Trimming removed 0 bases at V and 5 bases at J, with 13 bases between. The CDR3 coding sequence is TGTGCCAGCAGTTACTCCCCGTCAGGGTTTTATGGCTACACCTTC. As protein: CASSYSPSGFYGYTF.

This chain connects TRBV30 to TRBJ1-2; possible D gene TRBD1, 5 bases. The V end lost 5 bases, the J end lost 6 bases, and 16 bases lay between the germline ends. Germline lookup yields CDR1 GTSNPN and CDR2 SVGIG (reference sequence). This CDR3 is 13 amino acids long. CDR3 sequence (DNA): TGTGCCTGGGGTGAAACGGGGCCAAATGGCTACACCTTC. Its protein product is CAWGETGPNGYTF.

The chain links TRBV27 to TRBJ1-4; possible D gene TRBD1, 6 bases. V was shortened by 6 bases and J by 8 bases, with 13 bases between the two germline ends. Per the germline V gene, CDR1 is MNHEY and CDR2 is SMNVEV (reference sequence). This CDR3 is 13 amino acids long. CDR3 DNA: TGTGCCAGCAGCTGGGGGCGACGAGAAAAACTGTTTTTT. It encodes CASSWGRREKLFF.

This clone appeared once. This sequence joins TRBV5-1 and TRBJ2-2; D gene uncertain. The CDR3 is 14 amino acids. Germline CDR1 and CDR2: SGHRS and YFSETQ. V was shortened by 6 bases and J by 2 bases, with 11 bases between the two germline ends. The DNA for the CDR3 is TGCGCCAGCACCGAGACGGTCAACACCGGGGAGCTGTTTTTT. Its protein is CASTETVNTGELFF.

This clone was seen more than once but under ten times. Distinct nucleotide sequences in the sample also encode this CDR3. J is TRBJ2-3 and V is TRBV5-1; no definite D call. CDR3 size: 13 residues. CDR1 SGHRS and CDR2 YFSETQ come from the germline V gene. V was trimmed by 0 bases and J by 1 base, leaving 3 bases between them. CDR3 coding DNA: TGCGCCAGCAGCTTGGAAGGCACAGATACGCAGTATTTT. This codes for CASSLEGTDTQYF.

In the case of this clone: Other nucleotide sequences from this sample produce the same CDR3. The chain uses TRBV29-1 and TRBJ2-3, with 12 bases matching TRBD2. From germline, CDR1 is SQVTM and CDR2 ANQGSEA. Trimming removed 4 bases from V and 1 base from J; junction bases left unmatched: 0. The CDR3 has 14 amino acids. DNA of the CDR3: TGCAGCGTTGGACTAGCGGGGGGCACAGATACGCAGTATTTT. It is translated as CSVGLAGGTDTQYF.

The rearrangement uses TRBV7-2 and TRBJ2-7; no reliable D call. Germline V CDR1 and CDR2: SGHTA, FQGNSA. This CDR3 spans 12 amino acids. Between the trimmed V and J ends, which lost 5 bases and 3 bases, there was a span of 8 bases. CDR3 residues: CASSPGLYEQYF. The CDR3 DNA is TGTGCCAGCAGCCCCGGTCTCTACGAGCAGTACTTC.

The chain joins TRBV5-1 to TRBJ2-1; D is ambiguous. CDR1 and CDR2 from the germline V gene are SGHRS and YFSETQ. There are 13 residues in the CDR3. Trimming left V 6 bases short and J 5 bases short, with 12 bases between. CDR3 in DNA: TGCGCCAGCAAGGTGGATGTGAACAATGAGCAGTTCTTC. Translated: CASKVDVNNEQFF.

The chain recombines TRBV19 with TRBJ2-7; D is tentatively TRBD1 or TRBD2 (5 bases each). The CDR3 spans 13 residues. Germline V lookup: CDR1 LNHDA, CDR2 SQIVND (reference sequence). Trimming stripped 9 bases from V and 6 bases from J, with 18 bases between. CDR3: CASKGRRTSEQYF. CDR3 DNA: TGTGCCAGCAAGGGACGGAGAACATCCGAGCAGTACTTC.

V usage is TRBV2 and J usage is TRBJ1-1; 10 nucleotides agree with TRBD1. CDR1 SNHLY and CDR2 FYNNEI come from the germline V gene. The CDR3 extends over 14 amino acids. Trimming took 5 bases from V and 5 from J; bases not matched to a gene: 5. The CDR3 nucleotides are TGTGCCAGCAGTCCGACAGGGGGCGGTACTGAAGCTTTCTTT. This sequence encodes CASSPTGGGTEAFF.

The J gene is TRBJ2-6, the V gene TRBV7-3; no firm D call. The CDR3 runs to 15 residues. Germline CDR1 SGHTA, CDR2 FQGTGA. V was cut by 4 bases and J by 4 bases, with 11 bases left in between. This CDR3 reads CASSSPTPGANVLTF. CDR3 nucleotide sequence: TGTGCCAGCAGCTCTCCTACACCCGGGGCCAACGTCCTGACTTTC. Combining the CDR3 with reference TRBV7-3 and TRBJ2-6 gives the whole variable domain GAGVSQTPSNKVTEKGKYVELRCDPISGHTALYWYRQSLGQGPEFLIYFQGTGAADDSGLPNDRFFAVRPEGSVSTLKIQRTERGDSAVYLCASSSPTPGANVLTFGAGSRLTVL.